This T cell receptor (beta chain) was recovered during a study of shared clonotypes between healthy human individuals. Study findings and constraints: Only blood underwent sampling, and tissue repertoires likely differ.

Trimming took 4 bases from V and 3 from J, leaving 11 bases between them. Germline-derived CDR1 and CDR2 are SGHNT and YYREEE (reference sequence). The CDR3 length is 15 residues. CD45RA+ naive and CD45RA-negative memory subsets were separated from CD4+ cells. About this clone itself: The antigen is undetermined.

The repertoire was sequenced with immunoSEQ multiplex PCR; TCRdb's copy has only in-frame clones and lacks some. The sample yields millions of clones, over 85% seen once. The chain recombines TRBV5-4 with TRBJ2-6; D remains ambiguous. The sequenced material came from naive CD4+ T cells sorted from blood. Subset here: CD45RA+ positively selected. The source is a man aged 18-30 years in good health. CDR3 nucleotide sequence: TGTGCCAGCAGCCTAAAAAGGGTTGGGGCCAACGTCCTGACTTTC. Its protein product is CASSLKRVGANVLTF. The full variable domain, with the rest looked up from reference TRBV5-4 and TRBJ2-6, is ETGVTQSPTHLIKTRGQQVTLRCSSQSGHNTVSWYQQALGQGPQFIFQYYREEENGRGNFPPRFSGLQFPNYSSELNVNALELDDSALYLCASSLKRVGANVLTFGAGSRLTVL.